One sample yielded the 29 T cell receptor beta chains listed below, sequenced in a study of blood T cell repertoires in COVID-19 (dated by TCRdb to 2018 to 2020). Libraries were constructed by the immunoSEQ multiplex PCR assay. This immuneACCESS table, as held by TCRdb, lists in-frame sequences with V and J called but not all clones. Of the missing ones, under half trace to an unresolved V gene in checked studies; the others have no known cause. The sample table contains roughly 26,000 clones; only one count was recorded for around 60% of them. The ten largest clones take up approximately 6.8% of the sample. The sample comprised peripheral blood. These receptors were taken from a man between 60 and 75 years old with active or convalescent COVID-19.

The chain links TRBV2 to TRBJ1-2; 7 bases match TRBD1. The CDR3 runs 17 residues. From germline, CDR1 is SNHLY and CDR2 FYNNEI. V was pared by 4 bases and J by 2 bases, with 13 bases of the junction left unmatched. In nucleotides, the CDR3 is TGTGCCAGCAGTGGGTTTCTACAGGGGACTCGGAACTATGGCTACACCTTC. Translating gives CASSGFLQGTRNYGYTF.

This clone was observed a few times. The chain links TRBV6-5 to TRBJ1-4; a weak D match, TRBD1 (5 bases). V was clipped by 9 bases and J by 7 bases, with 18 bases between them. The CDR3 sequence is 14 residues long. Germline lookup yields CDR1 MNHEY and CDR2 SVGAGI. This chain's CDR3 is CASGGEGMGEKLFF. The DNA of the CDR3 is TGTGCCAGTGGAGGGGAGGGGATGGGTGAAAAACTGTTTTTT.

The V and J genes are TRBV21-1 and TRBJ2-2; the DNA was not compared with TRBD1, the D call given in the table. TRBV21-1 is a pseudogene locus. CDR3 length: 16 residues. CDR3 sequence reads: CASSISGDGYTGELFF. In DNA, the CDR3 is TGTGCCAGCAGCATATCAGGGGACGGGTACACCGGGGAGCTGTTTTTT.

The gene calls are TRBV5-8 and TRBJ2-3; D perhaps matches TRBD1 (7 bases). V shed 7 bases and J shed 6 bases, with 18 bases lying between them. The length of the CDR3 is 14 residues. Per the germline V gene, CDR1 is SGHTS and CDR2 is YDEGEE. CDR3 sequence reads: CASQQGGPADTQYF. CDR3 in DNA: TGTGCCAGCCAGCAGGGGGGTCCAGCGGATACGCAGTATTTT.

The V and J genes are TRBV13 and TRBJ1-2; maybe TRBD1 (5 bases). The CDR3 runs 16 residues. Trimming took off 7 bases at V and 6 bases at J, with 24 bases between the two ends. CDR1 is PRHDT, CDR2 FYEKMQ, per germline (reference sequence). The DNA for the CDR3 is TGTGCCAGCACCGAAGGATCGGGACTTAAAGGGCATGGCTACACCTTC. This sequence encodes CASTEGSGLKGHGYTF.

The chain is built from TRBV6-6 and TRBJ1-2; D gene uncertain. Trimming left V 2 bases short and J 7 bases short, with 11 bases between. Germline V gene sequence: CDR1 MNHNY, CDR2 SVGAGI (reference sequence). This CDR3 has 13 residues. The CDR3 region is CASSYGGQLGYTF. In DNA form, the CDR3 reads TGTGCCAGCAGTTACGGTGGGCAGCTTGGCTACACCTTC.

The CDR3 region is CASSAKTGSGTARPNTEAFF. CDR3 DNA: TGTGCCAGCTCAGCTAAGACCGGCTCGGGGACAGCTCGCCCAAACACTGAAGCTTTCTTT. This sequence joins TRBV18 and TRBJ1-1, with 7 bases fitting TRBD1. This CDR3 comprises 20 residues. Germline V gene lookup returns CDR1 KGHSH and CDR2 LQKENI. Trimming removed 5 bases from V and 2 bases from J; junction bases left unmatched: 23.

DNA of the CDR3: TGTGCCAGTTCGACAGGGTCCACAGATACGCAGTATTTT. Its protein is CASSTGSTDTQYF. The chain joins TRBV12-3 or TRBV12-4 to TRBJ2-3; 7 nucleotides agree with TRBD1. V lost 9 bases to trimming and J lost 2 bases; unmatched junction nucleotides: 5. The CDR3 sequence is 13 residues long.

V usage is TRBV23-1 and J usage is TRBJ1-4; D might be TRBD1 (5 bases). TRBV23-1 is filed as an ORF, its function uncertain. Deletions cut 10 bases from V and 4 bases from J, with 19 bases between. The CDR3 runs 15 residues. The CDR3 DNA is TGCGCCACAGACATCCATGGGGGGATTAATGAAAAACTGTTTTTT. The encoded protein is CATDIHGGINEKLFF.

The V and J genes are TRBV2 and TRBJ2-3, with D possibly being TRBD2 (5 bases). Germline values: CDR1 SNHLY, CDR2 FYNNEI. Trimming removed 1 base from V and 0 bases from J, with 8 bases in between. The CDR3 sequence is 15 residues long. The CDR3 loop reads CASSEDASSTDTQYF. In DNA, the CDR3 is TGTGCCAGCAGTGAAGACGCTAGCAGCACAGATACGCAGTATTTT.

The gene calls are TRBV6-4 and TRBJ2-3; a possible D gene is TRBD2 (5 bases). The CDR3 loop spans 14 amino acids. With 9 bases removed from V and 4 bases from J, the gap between germline ends came to 17 bases. Germline CDR1 reads MRHNA; CDR2 reads SNTAGT. The CDR3 spells CARVDGGCPDTQYF. CDR3 coding DNA: TGTGCCAGGGTAGACGGCGGGTGTCCAGATACGCAGTATTTT.

This chain's CDR3 is CASSSLSGRGEQYF. Here the CDR3 DNA reads TGTGCCAGCAGCTCGTTAAGCGGGAGAGGCGAGCAGTACTTC. The chain couples TRBV7-9 to TRBJ2-7; 8 bases are a match to TRBD2. This CDR3 spans 14 amino acids. CDR1 is SEHNR, CDR2 FQNEAQ, per germline (reference sequence). V lost 4 bases and J lost 6; bases outside the gene matches: 8.

The gene calls are TRBV19 and TRBJ2-3, with a possible D match to TRBD2 (7 bases). The germline V gene has CDR1 LNHDA and CDR2 SQIVND (reference sequence). This CDR3 has 15 residues. V lost 2 bases, J lost 2 bases, and 11 bases lay in between. The CDR3 loop reads CASSIIGGATDTQYF. DNA of the CDR3: TGTGCCAGTAGTATAATTGGGGGGGCCACAGATACGCAGTATTTT.

This clone has more than one count but fewer than ten. The chain links TRBV13 to TRBJ1-2; D may be TRBD1 (5 bases). Germline V gives CDR1 PRHDT, CDR2 FYEKMQ (reference sequence). CDR3 length equals 15 residues. V was shortened by 5 bases and J by 4 bases, with 17 bases between the two germline ends. The CDR3 coding sequence is TGTGCCAGCAGCCCCCGTACAGGCGTTGGCTATGGCTACACCTTC. This translates into CASSPRTGVGYGYTF.

The J gene is TRBJ2-2, the V gene TRBV18, with TRBD2 matching over 13 bases. V was clipped by 6 bases and J by 5 bases; unmatched bases: 9. There are 17 residues in the CDR3. Germline V gene lookup returns CDR1 KGHSH and CDR2 LQKENI. Here the CDR3 reads CASSYGLAGAWTGELFF. The CDR3 nucleotides are TGTGCCAGCTCGTACGGACTAGCGGGAGCGTGGACCGGGGAGCTGTTTTTT. The variable domain in full, with the rest retrieved from reference TRBV18 and TRBJ2-2, is NAGVMQNPRHLVRRRGQEARLRCSPMKGHSHVYWYRQLPEEGLKFMVYLQKENIIDESGMPKERFSAEFPKEGPSILRIQQVVRGDSAAYFCASSYGLAGAWTGELFFGEGSRLTVL.

The V call is TRBV12-3 or TRBV12-4, the J call TRBJ2-7; D might be TRBD1 (8 bases). The V end lost 3 bases, the J end lost 6 bases, and 12 bases lay between the germline ends. CDR3 length: 13 amino acids. CDR3: CASSFNRGGEQYF. CDR3 sequence (DNA): TGTGCCAGCAGTTTTAACAGGGGGGGCGAGCAGTACTTC.

V and J are TRBV2 and TRBJ1-2, with D perhaps TRBD1 (5 bases). This CDR3 is built from 15 residues. Germline CDR1 and CDR2: SNHLY and FYNNEI. V dropped 1 base and J dropped 3 bases, with 12 bases sitting between them. The CDR3 DNA reads TGTGCCAGCAGTGAAGGGCCAGGGTGGGACTATGGCTACACCTTC. The encoded protein is CASSEGPGWDYGYTF. The full variable domain, rest sourced from reference TRBV2 and TRBJ1-2, is EPEVTQTPSHQVTQMGQEVILRCVPISNHLYFYWYRQILGQKVEFLVSFYNNEISEKSEIFDDQFSVERPDGSNFTLKIRSTKLEDSAMYFCASSEGPGWDYGYTFGSGTRLTVV.

In this sample, this clone turned up a few times. The chain recombines TRBV29-1 with TRBJ2-3, with 10 bases identical to TRBD2. From germline, CDR1 is SQVTM and CDR2 ANQGSEA. The CDR3 runs 16 residues. Trimming removed 2 bases from V and 6 bases from J; junction bases left unmatched: 11. CDR3 sequence (DNA): TGCAGCGTTGAACGAATAGCGGGGGGCCTCTTGGATACGCAGTATTTT. The encoded protein is CSVERIAGGLLDTQYF.

The chain is built from TRBV27 and TRBJ2-7; 8 nucleotides line up with TRBD1. The ends lost 6 bases at V and 4 bases at J; junction bases unmatched: 8. The CDR3 is 14 residues long. CDR1 is MNHEY, CDR2 SMNVEV, per germline (reference sequence). The CDR3 DNA follows: TGTGCCAGCAGCCGGACAGGGCTACGTTACGAGCAGTACTTC. Translating gives CASSRTGLRYEQYF.

CDR3 protein: CASSLSGTSGINEQFF. In DNA form, the CDR3 reads TGCGCCAGCAGCTTGTCCGGGACTAGCGGCATAAATGAGCAGTTCTTC. V is TRBV5-1 and J is TRBJ2-1; 11 bases are shared with TRBD2. Losses at the gene ends were 1 base for V and 7 bases for J; bases not matched to a gene: 7. The CDR3 runs to 16 residues. Germline V gives CDR1 SGHRS, CDR2 YFSETQ. The entire variable domain, with the rest obtained from reference TRBV5-1 and TRBJ2-1, is as follows: KAGVTQTPRYLIKTRGQQVTLSCSPISGHRSVSWYQQTPGQGLQFLFEYFSETQRNKGNFPGRFSGRQFSNSRSEMNVSTLELGDSALYLCASSLSGTSGINEQFFGPGTRLTVL.

The chain employs TRBV5-1 and TRBJ2-7; TRBD2 matches at 11 bases. This CDR3 spans 17 amino acids. Per the germline V gene, CDR1 is SGHRS and CDR2 is YFSETQ. The trim removed 0 bases at V and 2 bases at J, leaving 7 bases unmatched. CDR3 sequence reads: CASSLAGTSGDTYEQYF. Written as DNA, the CDR3 is TGCGCCAGCAGCTTGGCCGGGACTAGCGGAGATACCTACGAGCAGTACTTC.

The V and J genes are TRBV9 and TRBJ1-2; D is perhaps TRBD1 (5 bases). Looked up from germline, CDR1 is SGDLS and CDR2 is YYNGEE. The length of the CDR3 is 17 residues. Trimming took off 0 bases at V and 1 base at J, with 16 bases between the two ends. The CDR3 sequence is CASSVGGIWTLNYGYTF. The CDR3 bases are TGTGCCAGCAGCGTAGGAGGCATTTGGACACTTAACTATGGCTACACCTTC.

In its sample, this clone was seen a few times. The chain is built from TRBV5-1 and TRBJ2-1; 11 nucleotides match TRBD2. Germline trimming cut 7 bases from V and 4 bases from J; bases unmatched to any gene: 7. Germline CDR1 SGHRS, CDR2 YFSETQ. There are 15 residues in the CDR3. The CDR3 nucleotides are TGCGCCAGCTGCCGAGGGACTAGCGGATACAATGAGCAGTTCTTC. It is translated as CASCRGTSGYNEQFF.

This chain connects TRBV2 to TRBJ2-4; TRBD1 aligns across 7 bases. Germline V CDR1 and CDR2: SNHLY, FYNNEI. The CDR3 consists of 14 residues. J was trimmed by 6 bases and V by 0 bases; bases with no gene match: 2. The CDR3 DNA is TGTGCCAGCAGTGAAGCGCGACAGGGAAACATTCAGTACTTC. It is translated as CASSEARQGNIQYF.

Relative to its sample, this clone is medium-sized. This chain connects TRBV13 to TRBJ2-2; 7 bases map to TRBD1. J lost 7 bases, V lost 1 base, and 9 bases had no gene match. The CDR3 loop spans 16 amino acids. The germline V gene has CDR1 PRHDT and CDR2 FYEKMQ (reference sequence). This CDR3 is CASSLVGGGRLGELFF. CDR3 nucleotide sequence: TGTGCCAGCAGCTTAGTAGGGGGCGGAAGACTCGGGGAGCTGTTTTTT. The full variable domain, its missing parts supplied by reference TRBV13 and TRBJ2-2, is AAGVIQSPRHLIKEKRETATLKCYPIPRHDTVYWYQQGPGQDPQFLISFYEKMQSDKGSIPDRFSAQQFSDYHSELNMSSLELGDSALYFCASSLVGGGRLGELFFGEGSRLTVL.

The rearrangement links TRBV18 to TRBJ1-3; D gene ambiguous. Trimming took off 2 bases at V and 0 bases at J, with 8 bases between the two ends. This CDR3 has 15 residues. From germline, CDR1 is KGHSH and CDR2 LQKENI. CDR3 region: CASSPGASSGNTIYF. Written as DNA, the CDR3 is TGTGCCAGCTCACCAGGAGCGTCCTCTGGAAACACCATATATTTT.

The rearrangement links TRBV5-1 to TRBJ1-1, with D unresolved. Germline lookup yields CDR1 SGHRS and CDR2 YFSETQ. Trimming removed 4 bases at V and 2 bases at J, with 15 bases between. This CDR3 is built from 15 residues. CDR3 sequence: CASSKLTGKNTEAFF. DNA of the CDR3: TGCGCCAGCAGCAAGTTAACCGGGAAAAACACTGAAGCTTTCTTT.

This clone has only a few counts. The chain links TRBV6-4 to TRBJ1-5, with a weak D call TRBD1 (6 bases). Deletions cut 2 bases from V and 0 bases from J, with 20 bases between. CDR3 length: 19 amino acids. Germline CDR1 and CDR2: MRHNA and SNTAGT. CDR3 bases: TGTGCCAGCAGTGACGGTCGCCCGGGACACAAATATAGCAATCAGCCCCAGCATTTT. It codes for CASSDGRPGHKYSNQPQHF.

In DNA, the CDR3 is TGTGCCAGCAGCTTAACCCAGAACACCGGGGAGCTGTTTTTT. Translating gives CASSLTQNTGELFF. This rearrangement joins TRBV7-3 to TRBJ2-2; D ambiguous. Trimming removed 0 bases from V and 1 base from J, with 3 bases in between. Germline assignment: CDR1 SGHTA and CDR2 FQGTGA. The length of the CDR3 is 14 residues.